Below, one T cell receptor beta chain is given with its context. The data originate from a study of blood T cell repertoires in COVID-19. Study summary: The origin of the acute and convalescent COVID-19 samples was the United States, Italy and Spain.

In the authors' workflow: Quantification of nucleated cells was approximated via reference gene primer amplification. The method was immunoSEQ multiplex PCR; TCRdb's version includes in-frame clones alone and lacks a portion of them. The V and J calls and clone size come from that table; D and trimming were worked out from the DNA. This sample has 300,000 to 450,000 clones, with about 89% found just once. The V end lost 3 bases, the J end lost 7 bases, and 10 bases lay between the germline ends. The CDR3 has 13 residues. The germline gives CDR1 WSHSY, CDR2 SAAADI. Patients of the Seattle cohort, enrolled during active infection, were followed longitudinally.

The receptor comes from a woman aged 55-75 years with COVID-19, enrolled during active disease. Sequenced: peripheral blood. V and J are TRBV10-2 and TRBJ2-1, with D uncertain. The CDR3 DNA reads TGCGCCAGCAGTGAAAACTTCCTTAATGAGCAGTTCTTC. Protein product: CASSENFLNEQFF.